The 9 T cell receptor beta chains below come from one sample, sequenced in a study of TIL therapy for anti-PD-1-resistant metastatic lung cancer. The time point: pre-treatment sample, taken before nivolumab and TIL therapy. This was the immunoSEQ v3 assay. Repertoires were generated with immunoSEQ multiplex PCR, while TCRdb's copy carries only in-frame clones and drops some. The sample gives tens of thousands of clones, about 86% of which show up once; 5% is in the top ten. The sample here was blood, taken at baseline. Receptors were obtained from a person aged 30 to 80 with non-small cell lung cancer.

The chain employs TRBV7-2 and TRBJ2-7, with D possibly matching TRBD1 (6 bases). The CDR3 has 14 amino acids. Germline values: CDR1 SGHTA, CDR2 FQGNSA. Trimming removed 5 bases at V and 0 bases at J, with 11 bases between. CDR3 nucleotide sequence: TGTGCCAGCAGCATCCAGGACAGCTCCTACGAGCAGTACTTC. It codes for CASSIQDSSYEQYF.

The rearrangement links TRBV20-1 to TRBJ2-3, with TRBD2 matching over 7 bases. V lost 3 bases and J lost 4; bases outside the gene matches: 10. This CDR3 has 15 residues. In germline, CDR1 is DFQATT, CDR2 SNEGSKA (reference sequence). This CDR3 reads CSASMRGSKADTQYF. In DNA, the CDR3 is TGCAGTGCTAGTATGCGGGGGAGCAAGGCAGATACGCAGTATTTT.

V and J are TRBV2 and TRBJ1-2; TRBD1 matches at 8 bases. The CDR3 covers 12 residues. Trimming cost V 6 bases and J 5 bases; bases outside gene matches: 2. Germline V gives CDR1 SNHLY, CDR2 FYNNEI. DNA of the CDR3: TGTGCCAGCAGGGGACAGGATTATGGCTACACCTTC. Its translation is CASRGQDYGYTF.

The rearrangement uses TRBV30 and TRBJ2-7, with D tentatively TRBD1 (5 bases). The CDR3 spans 12 residues. V was cut by 0 bases and J by 6 bases, with 9 bases left in between. Germline V CDR1 and CDR2: GTSNPN, SVGIG (reference sequence). CDR3 in amino acids: CAWSVQGFEQYF. In DNA form, the CDR3 reads TGTGCCTGGAGTGTGCAGGGTTTCGAGCAGTACTTC.

The chain carries TRBV18 and TRBJ2-7; D is perhaps TRBD1 (6 bases). The CDR3 is 16 residues long. Germline V gene sequence: CDR1 KGHSH, CDR2 LQKENI. V lost 0 bases and J 6 bases, leaving 18 bases between the germline ends. The CDR3 loop reads CASSPPIEQGFREQYF. In DNA form, the CDR3 reads TGTGCCAGCTCACCACCGATAGAACAGGGTTTTCGCGAGCAGTACTTC.

CDR3 protein: CASSVEAGTGFGYTF. CDR3 coding DNA: TGTGCCAGCAGCGTAGAGGCCGGGACAGGGTTTGGCTACACCTTC. The genes are TRBV9 and TRBJ1-2; 9 bases match TRBD1. Trimming removed 0 bases from V and 7 bases from J; junction bases left unmatched: 7. This CDR3 comprises 15 residues. Germline V lookup: CDR1 SGDLS, CDR2 YYNGEE.

The CDR3 region is CASSLVQSRSGTEAFF. CDR3 in DNA: TGTGCCAGCAGCCTTGTCCAATCGAGGAGTGGCACTGAAGCTTTCTTT. The chain couples TRBV14 to TRBJ1-1, with D unclear. CDR3 length equals 16 residues. CDR1 SGHDN and CDR2 FVKESK come from the germline V gene. Trimming removed 4 bases at V and 4 bases at J, with 19 bases between.

This chain links TRBV13 with TRBJ2-7, with a tentative D call TRBD2 (6 bases). V gave up 2 bases and J gave up 0 bases, with 11 bases separating them. Germline V gene data show CDR1 as PRHDT and CDR2 as FYEKMQ (reference sequence). There are 15 residues in the CDR3. The CDR3 here is CASSLRRVNSYEQYF. DNA for the CDR3: TGTGCCAGCAGCTTAAGGAGGGTAAACTCCTACGAGCAGTACTTC.

The chain couples TRBV19 to TRBJ1-3, with 9 bases fitting TRBD1. Germline V gene lookup returns CDR1 LNHDA and CDR2 SQIVND (reference sequence). V dropped 3 bases and J dropped 4; count of bases not matched to a gene: 7. The CDR3 runs 16 residues. CDR3 sequence: CASSIPQGARGNTIYF. The CDR3 DNA sequence: TGTGCCAGTAGTATTCCACAGGGGGCGCGAGGAAACACCATATATTTT.